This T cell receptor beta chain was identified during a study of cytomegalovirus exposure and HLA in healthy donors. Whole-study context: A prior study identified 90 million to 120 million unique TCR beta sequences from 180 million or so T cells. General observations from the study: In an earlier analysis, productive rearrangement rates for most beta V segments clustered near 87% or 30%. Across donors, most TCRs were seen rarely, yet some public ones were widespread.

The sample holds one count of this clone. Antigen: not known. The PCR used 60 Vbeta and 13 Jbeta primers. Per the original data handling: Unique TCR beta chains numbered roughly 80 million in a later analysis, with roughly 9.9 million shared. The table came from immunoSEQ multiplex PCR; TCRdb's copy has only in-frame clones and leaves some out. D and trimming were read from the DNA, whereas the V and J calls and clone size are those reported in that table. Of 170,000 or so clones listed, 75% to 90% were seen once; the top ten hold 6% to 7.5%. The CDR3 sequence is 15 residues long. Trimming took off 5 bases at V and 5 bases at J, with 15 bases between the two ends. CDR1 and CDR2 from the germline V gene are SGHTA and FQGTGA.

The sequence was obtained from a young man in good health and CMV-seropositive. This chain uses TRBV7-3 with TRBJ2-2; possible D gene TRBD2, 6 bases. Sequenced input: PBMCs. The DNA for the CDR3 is TGTGCCAGCAGCCTGGGGACTCCCCCAACCGGGGAGCTGTTTTTT. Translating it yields CASSLGTPPTGELFF.